This passage covers 29 T cell receptor beta chains from one sample sequenced in a study of T cell repertoires in cytomegalovirus infection. TCRdb used MiXCR to reprocess the reads, holding one entry per CDR3 protein. The sample lists 150,000 to 200,000 distinct CDR3 sequences, approximately 18% occurring once. Sequencing was performed on CD8+ T cells from PBMCs. Source of these receptors: a human donor in good health (CMV status not recorded). Some clones in this sample may be carry-over from other donors' samples.

The gene calls are TRBV7-6 and TRBJ2-6; no reliable D call. V was cut by 5 bases and J by 0 bases, with 8 bases left in between. The CDR3 sequence is 15 residues long. Germline V gene data show CDR1 as SGHVS and CDR2 as FNYEAQ. The CDR3 reads CASSPYLSGANVLTF. The CDR3 coding sequence is TGTGCCAGCAGCCCGTACCTCTCTGGGGCCAACGTCCTGACTTTC.

This clonotype was recorded a few times. CDR3 nucleotide sequence: TGTGCCAGCAGCCAAGAAAAAAATGAGCAGTTCTTC. It translates to CASSQEKNEQFF. The gene calls are TRBV14 and TRBJ2-1, with no clear D. The CDR3 runs 12 residues. Germline assignment: CDR1 SGHDN and CDR2 FVKESK. Deletions cut 0 bases from V and 7 bases from J, with 4 bases between.

The chain joins TRBV29-1 to TRBJ1-2, with D perhaps TRBD1 (6 bases). CDR3 length equals 13 residues. V was shortened by 7 bases and J by 2 bases, with 14 bases between the two germline ends. Germline V gene data show CDR1 as SQVTM and CDR2 as ANQGSEA. In DNA, the CDR3 is TGCAGCGGCTTCATTGGACAGAACTATGGCTACACCTTC. Amino acids: CSGFIGQNYGYTF.

The chain employs TRBV9 and TRBJ2-7; no reliable D call. This CDR3 is 14 amino acids long. The ends were cut back, 4 bases at V and 0 bases at J, with 11 bases in the middle. Looked up from germline, CDR1 is SGDLS and CDR2 is YYNGEE. CDR3 region: CASSPPHTSYEQYF. As DNA, the CDR3 is TGTGCCAGCAGCCCTCCTCACACCTCCTACGAGCAGTACTTC. Filled out from reference TRBV9 and TRBJ2-7, the complete variable domain reads DSGVTQTPKHLITATGQRVTLRCSPRSGDLSVYWYQQSLDQGLQFLIQYYNGEERAKGNILERFSAQQFPDLHSELNLSSLELGDSALYFCASSPPHTSYEQYFGPGTRLTVT.

The chain carries TRBV28 and TRBJ2-5; possibly TRBD1 for D (5 bases). Germline V gene lookup returns CDR1 MDHEN and CDR2 SYDVKM. This CDR3 is built from 14 residues. V shed 5 bases and J shed 5 bases, with 15 bases lying between them. CDR3 in amino acids: CASSPPQGPETQYF. The DNA for the CDR3 is TGTGCCAGCAGTCCTCCTCAGGGTCCGGAGACCCAGTACTTC. The variable domain in full, with the rest retrieved from reference TRBV28 and TRBJ2-5, is DVKVTQSSRYLVKRTGEKVFLECVQDMDHENMFWYRQDPGLGLRLIYFSYDVKMKEKGDIPEGYSVSREKKERFSLILESASTNQTSMYLCASSPPQGPETQYFGPGTRLLVL.

The chain is built from TRBV12-3 or TRBV12-4 and TRBJ2-7; TRBD1 matches at 8 bases. CDR3 length equals 12 residues. V was pared by 3 bases and J by 7 bases, with 2 bases of the junction left unmatched. The CDR3 spells CASSFDRGEQYF. In DNA, the CDR3 is TGTGCCAGCAGTTTTGACAGGGGAGAGCAGTACTTC.

This clonotype was observed many times. The CDR3 nucleotides are TGTGCCAGCAGCAGTAGGAACACTGAAGCTTTCTTT. Protein product: CASSSRNTEAFF. This chain uses TRBV7-2 with TRBJ1-1; no definite D call. This CDR3 is built from 12 residues. The germline CDR1 and CDR2 sequences are SGHTA and FQGNSA. V lost 5 bases and J lost 1, with 5 bases in between. Complete variable domain (other parts from reference TRBV7-2 and TRBJ1-1): GAGVSQSPSNKVTEKGKDVELRCDPISGHTALYWYRQSLGQGLEFLIYFQGNSAPDKSGLPSDRFSAERTGGSVSTLTIQRTQQEDSAVYLCASSSRNTEAFFGQGTRLTVV.

Only a few counts were recorded for this clonotype. The chain employs TRBV10-3 and TRBJ2-1, with 7 bases lining up with TRBD1. J gave up 2 bases and V 4 bases, and 8 bases lay outside the gene matches. The germline gives CDR1 ENHRY, CDR2 SYGVKD. The CDR3 is 16 residues long. The CDR3 sequence: CAISGSWTGTYNEQFF. CDR3 sequence (DNA): TGTGCCATCAGTGGGTCGTGGACAGGTACCTACAATGAGCAGTTCTTC.

The chain is built from TRBV7-9 and TRBJ1-4; TRBD1 might be the D (5 bases). This CDR3 is 14 amino acids long. The germline V gene has CDR1 SEHNR and CDR2 FQNEAQ (reference sequence). V lost 1 base and J 7 bases, leaving 10 bases between the germline ends. The CDR3: CASSLVQGPEKLFF. The CDR3 DNA sequence: TGTGCCAGCAGCTTAGTGCAGGGACCTGAAAAACTGTTTTTT.

There are many counts of this clonotype. This rearrangement joins TRBV7-2 to TRBJ1-1; 10 bases fit TRBD1. The germline V gene encodes CDR1 SGHTA and CDR2 FQGNSA. V dropped 5 bases and J dropped 2; count of bases not matched to a gene: 5. The CDR3 has 15 residues. In nucleotides, the CDR3 is TGTGCCAGCAGCAGGACAGGGGGGAGCAACACTGAAGCTTTCTTT. It yields the protein CASSRTGGSNTEAFF.

J is TRBJ2-7 and V is TRBV2; D gene unclear. Germline CDR1 and CDR2: SNHLY and FYNNEI. Trimming pared 7 bases from V and 3 bases from J, leaving 7 bases between. The CDR3 extends over 11 amino acids. Here the CDR3 reads CASTINYEQYF. CDR3 nucleotide sequence: TGTGCCAGCACCATCAACTACGAGCAGTACTTC.

This chain connects TRBV20-1 to TRBJ2-5, with a tentative D call TRBD1 (5 bases). The CDR3 is made up of 14 amino acids. Deletions cut 0 bases from V and 1 base from J, with 9 bases between. CDR1 and CDR2 from the germline V gene are DFQATT and SNEGSKA (reference sequence). CDR3 protein: CSARDRQTQETQYF. CDR3 nucleotides: TGCAGTGCTAGAGATAGACAGACCCAAGAGACCCAGTACTTC.

The J gene is TRBJ2-2, the V gene TRBV7-9, with TRBD2 identical over 7 bases. Germline loops: CDR1 SEHNR, CDR2 FQNEAQ (reference sequence). V shed 4 bases and J 5 bases; nucleotides not matched to a gene: 13. The CDR3 spans 17 residues. CDR3 nucleotides: TGTGCCAGCAGCTCCCGCTTGGCGGGGGACGCGACCGGGGAGCTGTTTTTT. Protein: CASSSRLAGDATGELFF.

The CDR3 DNA follows: TGCGCCAGCAGCCAGCTAGTAGGACAGGGGCTAGGCTATGGCTACACCTTC. Its translation: CASSQLVGQGLGYGYTF. This chain links TRBV4-3 with TRBJ1-2; 9 positions agree with TRBD1. The germline V gene has CDR1 LGHNA and CDR2 YSLEER. The CDR3 spans 17 residues. V gave up 3 bases and J gave up 4 bases; unmatched junction bases: 12.

The chain employs TRBV30 and TRBJ2-2, with D unresolved. The CDR3 has 15 residues. The germline gives CDR1 GTSNPN, CDR2 SVGIG (reference sequence). V lost 4 bases to trimming and J lost 1 base, with 13 bases between them. Here the CDR3 DNA reads TGTGCCTGGAACCCCAGCAAGCTGAACACCGGGGAGCTGTTTTTT. Its translation: CAWNPSKLNTGELFF.

This clonotype was recorded a few times. This chain links TRBV7-9 with TRBJ1-1; 7 nucleotides agree with TRBD1. Germline V lookup: CDR1 SEHNR, CDR2 FQNEAQ (reference sequence). V trimming: 5 bases; J trimming: 10 bases; junction bases outside the gene matches: 4. The CDR3 has 11 residues. This CDR3 is CASSMDRLAFF. CDR3 nucleotides: TGTGCCAGCAGCATGGACAGGCTAGCTTTCTTT.

This clonotype was observed a few times. The genes are TRBV30 and TRBJ1-2; D is undetermined. V gave up 0 bases and J gave up 3 bases, with 8 bases separating them. This CDR3 has 13 residues. The germline gives CDR1 GTSNPN, CDR2 SVGIG (reference sequence). As DNA, the CDR3 is TGTGCCTGGAGTGTATACAGCTACTATGGCTACACCTTC. Translated: CAWSVYSYYGYTF. Variable domain in full (rest from reference TRBV30 and TRBJ1-2): SQTIHQWPATLVQPVGSPLSLECTVEGTSNPNLYWYRQAAGRGLQLLFYSVGIGQISSEVPQNLSASRPQDRQFILSSKKLLLSDSGFYLCAWSVYSYYGYTFGSGTRLTVV.

CDR3 DNA: TGTGCCAGCAGGGACTACGAGCAGTACTTC. Its protein is CASRDYEQYF. V usage is TRBV25-1 and J usage is TRBJ2-7; D gene uncertain. The V end was cut by 6 bases, the J end by 3 bases, with 3 bases between. CDR1 is MGHDK, CDR2 SYGVNS, per germline. There are 10 residues in the CDR3.

Comment on this clonotype: One end of the junction is discordant with germline, which a read error may explain. This rearrangement joins TRBV5-3 to TRBJ2-5, with a possible D match to TRBD1 (6 bases). TRBV5-3 is classed as an ORF, of uncertain function. The CDR3 extends over 15 amino acids. CDR3 sequence: CASSLGASDQETQYF. In DNA form, the CDR3 reads TGTGCCAGCAGCTTGGGGGCTTCGGACCAAGAGACCCAGTACTTC.

This clonotype was seen a handful of times. The chain links TRBV20-1 to TRBJ2-7, with no clear D. Germline values: CDR1 DFQATT, CDR2 SNEGSKA (reference sequence). Trimming shortened V by 5 bases and J by 3 bases, and 17 bases separated the two germline ends. This CDR3 is built from 14 residues. CDR3: CSARLAAGNYEQYF. CDR3 nucleotide sequence: TGCAGTGCTCGATTAGCAGCTGGCAACTACGAGCAGTACTTC.

The V and J genes are TRBV11-2 and TRBJ2-5; unclear D gene. Germline V gives CDR1 SGHAT, CDR2 FQNNGV. The CDR3 is 17 amino acids. Trimming took off 1 base at V and 5 bases at J, with 20 bases between the two ends. CDR3 sequence: CASSLGDLGWGKETQYF. As DNA, the CDR3 is TGTGCCAGCAGCTTAGGAGATTTGGGGTGGGGAAAGGAGACCCAGTACTTC.

The chain combines TRBV7-9 with TRBJ2-2; D unclear. CDR3 length equals 16 residues. Germline assignment: CDR1 SEHNR and CDR2 FQNEAQ (reference sequence). Trimming cost V 0 bases and J 2 bases, with 10 bases left between them. CDR3 nucleotides: TGTGCCAGCAGCTTAGCGAGTCAGCTTAACACCGGGGAGCTGTTTTTT. It codes for CASSLASQLNTGELFF.

The chain has TRBV7-8 and TRBJ2-7, with 8 bases lining up with TRBD1. The CDR3 consists of 15 residues. J was trimmed by 5 bases and V by 1 base; bases with no gene match: 7. Germline V lookup: CDR1 SGHVS, CDR2 FQNEAQ. The CDR3 here is CASSLGVSGGHEQYF. The DNA for the CDR3 is TGTGCCAGCAGCTTAGGAGTATCAGGGGGCCACGAGCAGTACTTC.

The chain is built from TRBV29-1 and TRBJ2-5; tentative D call: TRBD2 (8 bases). This CDR3 has 19 amino acids. From germline, CDR1 is SQVTM and CDR2 ANQGSEA. V gave up 0 bases and J gave up 4 bases, with 27 bases separating them. The CDR3 DNA follows: TGCAGCGTTGAAGACGGGGGGGCTTTTGAAAGGGGGCAGGTAGAGACCCAGTACTTC. It translates to CSVEDGGAFERGQVETQYF.

The chain is built from TRBV7-9 and TRBJ2-1, with 11 nucleotides matching TRBD2. The V gene's germline CDR1 is SEHNR and CDR2 FQNEAQ (reference sequence). The CDR3 totals 15 residues. V lost 1 base to trimming and J lost 10 bases; unmatched junction nucleotides: 6. CDR3 sequence: CASSLGVAGGPEQFF. In DNA form, the CDR3 reads TGTGCCAGCAGCTTAGGAGTAGCGGGGGGGCCCGAGCAGTTCTTC.

V and J are TRBV7-2 and TRBJ2-7, with D perhaps matching TRBD2 (6 bases). CDR1 is SGHTA, CDR2 FQGNSA, per germline. V lost 1 base, J lost 0 bases, and 10 bases lay in between. There are 15 residues in the CDR3. The CDR3 nucleotides read TGTGCCAGCAGCTTAGGGGACGGGAGCTCCTACGAGCAGTACTTC. It specifies CASSLGDGSSYEQYF.

This clonotype was detected a few times. The rearrangement uses TRBV4-3 and TRBJ2-7, with TRBD1 as a possible D gene (6 bases). Germline V CDR1 and CDR2: LGHNA, YSLEER. The CDR3 is 15 amino acids. Trimming left V 1 base short and J 3 bases short, with 13 bases between. The CDR3 nucleotides read TGCGCCAGCAGCCAAGGGCGACAGGCCCTCTACGAGCAGTACTTC. Translating gives CASSQGRQALYEQYF.

Only a few counts were recorded for this clonotype. The chain links TRBV7-8 to TRBJ2-1; D may be TRBD1 (6 bases). V was trimmed by 1 base and J by 6 bases, leaving 25 bases between them. This CDR3 is 19 amino acids long. The V gene's germline CDR1 is SGHVS and CDR2 FQNEAQ. The CDR3 nucleotides are TGTGCCAGCAGCTTAGTCGGCTCAGGGGTAGAACTTACGGGCAATGAGCAGTTCTTC. The encoded protein is CASSLVGSGVELTGNEQFF.

The gene calls are TRBV4-3 and TRBJ2-6; D gene unclear. From germline, CDR1 is LGHNA and CDR2 YSLEER. The length of the CDR3 is 18 residues. The germline V and J ends were trimmed by 0 bases and 0 bases, with 12 bases remaining between them. The CDR3 DNA follows: TGCGCCAGCAGCCAAGATCTGTCCTACTACTCTGGGGCCAACGTCCTGACTTTC. The encoded protein is CASSQDLSYYSGANVLTF.